The sequence of this T cell receptor beta chain was determined in a study of T cell responses to AZD1222 COVID-19 vaccine. Germline lookup yields CDR1 SGHTA and CDR2 FQGNSA. The CDR3 has 14 amino acids. Trimming removed 3 bases from V and 5 bases from J; junction bases left unmatched: 3. Using immunoSEQ multiplex PCR, the repertoire was profiled, and TCRdb retains in-frame clones only, with some absent. The top ten hold under 2% of the sample, which has 130,000 to 150,000 clones, about 91% seen once. The sequenced sample was peripheral blood, obtained on day 0 of AZD1222 vaccination. The receptor's source is an adult in good health. V and J are TRBV7-2 and TRBJ2-2; TRBD2 aligns across 7 bases. CDR3 nucleotides: TGTGCCAGCAGCTTGGGACTACCAACCGGGGAGCTGTTTTTT. Translated: CASSLGLPTGELFF.